One and the same sample provided the 25 T cell receptor beta chains below, sequenced in a study of T cell responses to AZD1222 COVID-19 vaccine. Profiling relied on immunoSEQ multiplex PCR, and the TCRdb table lists in-frame clones only, not all of them. The sample has 89,000 or so clones; around nine tenths are singletons. The sequencing used peripheral blood, collected 28 days after the second AZD1222 dose. These TCRs come from an adult who received the AZD1222 COVID-19 vaccine.

The chain couples TRBV18 to TRBJ2-4; 8 nucleotides agree with TRBD2. The ends lost 1 base at V and 0 bases at J; junction bases unmatched: 11. CDR3 length equals 19 residues. Germline V gene sequence: CDR1 KGHSH, CDR2 LQKENI. The CDR3 loop reads CASSPRVSGTTLAKNIQYF. CDR3 coding DNA: TGTGCCAGCTCACCACGGGTTAGCGGGACAACGCTAGCCAAAAACATTCAGTACTTC.

The gene calls are TRBV6-1 and TRBJ2-3; D gene uncertain. Germline lookup yields CDR1 MNHNS and CDR2 SASEGT. The length of the CDR3 is 12 residues. V lost 2 bases to trimming and J lost 4 bases, with 4 bases between them. The CDR3 nucleotides are TGTGCCAGCAGTGAAAACTCAGATACGCAGTATTTT. Protein: CASSENSDTQYF.

This chain joins TRBV6-5 and TRBJ1-3, with D perhaps TRBD1 (5 bases). The CDR3 is made up of 15 amino acids. Between the trimmed V and J ends, which lost 10 bases and 4 bases, there was a span of 20 bases. Germline CDR1 MNHEY, CDR2 SVGAGI. CDR3 coding DNA: TGTGCCACCTCCCCCCGGGGGAAGTTAGGAAACACCATATATTTT. Protein: CATSPRGKLGNTIYF.

The chain joins TRBV27 to TRBJ2-3, with 10 bases lining up with TRBD2. The V gene's germline CDR1 is MNHEY and CDR2 SMNVEV (reference sequence). The CDR3 has 13 residues. V lost 1 base and J lost 15; bases outside the gene matches: 7. Written as DNA, the CDR3 is TGTGCCAGCAGTTTATTCGGAGCGGGAGGGCCCTATTTT. It is translated as CASSLFGAGGPYF.

This clone was seen just once. J is TRBJ1-6 and V is TRBV9; D gene ambiguous. The CDR3 runs to 18 residues. V shed 0 bases and J shed 0 bases, with 13 bases lying between them. Germline CDR1 and CDR2: SGDLS and YYNGEE. CDR3 in amino acids: CASSVVITLSSYNSPLHF. CDR3 coding DNA: TGTGCCAGCAGCGTAGTGATCACACTGAGCTCCTATAATTCACCCCTCCACTTT. Complete variable domain (other parts from reference TRBV9 and TRBJ1-6): DSGVTQTPKHLITATGQRVTLRCSPRSGDLSVYWYQQSLDQGLQFLIQYYNGEERAKGNILERFSAQQFPDLHSELNLSSLELGDSALYFCASSVVITLSSYNSPLHFGNGTRLTVT.

The CDR3 spells CASRYDRLATSNYGYTF. The CDR3, as DNA: TGTGCCAGCAGGTACGACAGGTTAGCGACTTCTAACTATGGCTACACCTTC. The genes are TRBV28 and TRBJ1-2; a possible D gene is TRBD1 (6 bases). Trimming pared 6 bases from V and 0 bases from J, leaving 20 bases between. Germline V gene sequence: CDR1 MDHEN, CDR2 SYDVKM. The CDR3 consists of 17 residues.

The CDR3 spells CASSQEGTAYNSPLHF. The DNA of the CDR3 is TGCGCCAGCAGCCAAGAGGGGACAGCCTATAATTCACCCCTCCACTTT. The chain joins TRBV4-1 to TRBJ1-6, with 7 positions matching TRBD1. Germline CDR1 reads MGHRA; CDR2 reads YSYEKL. V lost 0 bases and J lost 2; bases outside the gene matches: 1. The CDR3 is 16 amino acids.

This chain uses TRBV12-3 or TRBV12-4 with TRBJ1-1; the match to TRBD1 covers 10 bases. The CDR3 is made up of 13 amino acids. Trimming took 7 bases from V and 7 from J; bases not matched to a gene: 6. CDR3 DNA sequence: TGTGCCAGCATTGGACAGGGGGTAATTGAAGCTTTCTTT. Protein sequence: CASIGQGVIEAFF.

This chain joins TRBV11-2 and TRBJ2-3; D remains unclear. The germline gives CDR1 SGHAT, CDR2 FQNNGV. Trimming took 1 base from V and 0 from J, leaving 11 bases between them. The CDR3 length is 16 residues. CDR3 in amino acids: CASSLGVSPSTDTQYF. CDR3 coding DNA: TGTGCCAGCAGCTTAGGGGTTAGCCCTAGCACAGATACGCAGTATTTT.

CDR3 nucleotide sequence: TGTGCCAGCAGTGTGTACAGCCAGAGGGGAGAGACCCAGTACTTC. It codes for CASSVYSQRGETQYF. The chain couples TRBV2 to TRBJ2-5; the D gene could be TRBD1 or TRBD2 (5 bases each). Deletions cut 4 bases from V and 4 bases from J, with 16 bases between. The CDR3 length is 15 residues. The germline V gene encodes CDR1 SNHLY and CDR2 FYNNEI.

This clone was observed a handful of times. The chain couples TRBV5-6 to TRBJ1-4; D gene ambiguous. Germline-derived CDR1 and CDR2 are SGHDT and YYEEEE. V dropped 0 bases and J dropped 4 bases, with 10 bases sitting between them. The CDR3 has 15 amino acids. Written as DNA, the CDR3 is TGTGCCAGCAGCTTGGCTGGGTTTCTTAATGAAAAACTGTTTTTT. As protein: CASSLAGFLNEKLFF.

The V and J genes are TRBV5-5 and TRBJ1-4, with D possibly matching TRBD1 (5 bases). V was cut by 4 bases and J by 0 bases, with 10 bases left in between. The germline V gene encodes CDR1 SGHKS and CDR2 YYEKEE (reference sequence). The CDR3 consists of 15 residues. The CDR3 reads CASSDRLATNEKLFF. For the CDR3, the DNA is TGTGCCAGCAGCGACAGACTTGCAACTAATGAAAAACTGTTTTTT.

The rearrangement uses TRBV5-5 and TRBJ1-1, with D perhaps matching TRBD1 (5 bases). The CDR3 runs 14 residues. CDR1 and CDR2 from the germline V gene are SGHKS and YYEKEE (reference sequence). Trimming stripped 2 bases from V and 1 base from J, with 9 bases between. As DNA, the CDR3 is TGTGCCAGCAGCTTTCAGGGCCCGAACACTGAAGCTTTCTTT. As protein: CASSFQGPNTEAFF.

The chain combines TRBV6-5 with TRBJ2-2; possibly TRBD1 or TRBD2 for D (6 bases each). This CDR3 has 14 residues. Germline V gives CDR1 MNHEY, CDR2 SVGAGI. The V end was cut by 7 bases, the J end by 2 bases, with 11 bases between. CDR3 nucleotide sequence: TGTGCCAGCAAGGGGGGACCCAACACCGGGGAGCTGTTTTTT. It codes for CASKGGPNTGELFF.

The rearrangement joins TRBV5-3 to TRBJ1-5, with unresolved D. TRBV5-3 is placed among ORFs of uncertain function. The CDR3 is 18 amino acids. V lost 0 bases, J lost 1 base, and 17 bases lay in between. This CDR3 reads CARSLEAARPESNQPQHF. In DNA, the CDR3 is TGTGCCAGAAGCTTGGAAGCGGCCCGTCCCGAAAGCAATCAGCCCCAGCATTTT.

The chain recombines TRBV6-5 with TRBJ1-1, with D unresolved. Germline V lookup: CDR1 MNHEY, CDR2 SVGAGI. The CDR3 is 13 residues long. The ends were cut back, 4 bases at V and 3 bases at J, with 9 bases in the middle. The CDR3 bases are TGTGCCAGCAGTTCCACGTGGGACACTGAAGCTTTCTTT. Its protein product is CASSSTWDTEAFF.

This clone has only one observation. The CDR3 here is CASTDGHGVSYNEQFF. CDR3 sequence (DNA): TGTGCCAGCACCGATGGACACGGGGTCTCCTACAATGAGCAGTTCTTC. This sequence joins TRBV6-6 and TRBJ2-1; either TRBD1 or TRBD2 may fit D (5 bases each). Germline CDR1 MNHNY, CDR2 SVGAGI (reference sequence). The CDR3 is made up of 16 amino acids. Trimming removed 7 bases from V and 0 bases from J, with 16 bases in between.

J is TRBJ1-6 and V is TRBV30; D perhaps matches TRBD1 (6 bases). The CDR3 has 13 residues. In germline, CDR1 is GTSNPN, CDR2 SVGIG (reference sequence). Trimming took off 5 bases at V and 8 bases at J, with 13 bases between the two ends. This chain's CDR3 is CAWQTGLDSPLHF. The CDR3 DNA follows: TGTGCCTGGCAGACAGGATTAGATTCACCCCTCCACTTT. Filled out from reference TRBV30 and TRBJ1-6, the complete variable domain reads SQTIHQWPATLVQPVGSPLSLECTVEGTSNPNLYWYRQAAGRGLQLLFYSVGIGQISSEVPQNLSASRPQDRQFILSSKKLLLSDSGFYLCAWQTGLDSPLHFGNGTRLTVT.

This rearrangement joins TRBV3-1 (or the pseudogene TRBV3-2) to TRBJ1-1; 12 nucleotides match TRBD1. Looked up from germline, CDR1 is LGHDT and CDR2 is YNNKEL (reference sequence). The junction had 9 bases not matched to a gene; V was cut back by 4 bases and J by 6 bases. This CDR3 is 16 amino acids long. The chain's CDR3 is CASSPAGTGGISEAFF. Written as DNA, the CDR3 is TGTGCCAGCAGCCCAGCTGGGACAGGGGGCATCTCTGAAGCTTTCTTT.

This chain links TRBV6-4 with TRBJ2-1; 7 bases are a match to TRBD2. The V gene's germline CDR1 is MRHNA and CDR2 SNTAGT. This CDR3 region has 14 residues. V shed 10 bases, J shed 1 base, and the junction held 7 bases outside the gene matches. In DNA form, the CDR3 reads TGTGCCACCAGAAGGCGGGAGTCCTACAATGAGCAGTTCTTC. This encodes CATRRRESYNEQFF.

The chain couples TRBV28 to TRBJ1-5; TRBD1 agrees at 7 bases. CDR3 length: 15 residues. CDR1 MDHEN and CDR2 SYDVKM come from the germline V gene. V lost 4 bases, J lost 4 bases, and 7 bases stayed unmatched. CDR3 amino acids: CASSSGAGGNQPQHF. The DNA of the CDR3 is TGTGCCAGCAGTTCGGGGGCAGGGGGAAATCAGCCCCAGCATTTT.

The rearrangement links TRBV23-1 to TRBJ1-1; 9 nucleotides agree with TRBD1. TRBV23-1 carries the ORF label, with uncertain function. The CDR3 sequence is 17 residues long. J was trimmed by 0 bases and V by 4 bases; bases with no gene match: 9. The CDR3 DNA sequence: TGCGCCAGCAGTCCCCGGGACAGGGCGGCTATGAACACTGAAGCTTTCTTT. Translated: CASSPRDRAAMNTEAFF.

V gene TRBV7-2 combines with J gene TRBJ2-7, with 11 positions matching TRBD2. Germline V gives CDR1 SGHTA, CDR2 FQGNSA. After removal of 5 bases from V and 1 base from J, the junction contained 7 bases not matched to a gene. This CDR3 is built from 16 residues. The CDR3 nucleotides read TGTGCCAGCAGCAAGCCGACTAGCGGGATTTCCTACGAGCAGTACTTC. As protein: CASSKPTSGISYEQYF.

The chain joins TRBV30 to TRBJ1-5, with D perhaps matching TRBD1 (5 bases). The CDR3 has 16 residues. Germline V CDR1 and CDR2: GTSNPN, SVGIG (reference sequence). The germline V and J ends were trimmed by 3 bases and 1 base, with 16 bases remaining between them. CDR3 sequence reads: CAWSPNWGMSNQPQHF. The CDR3 coding sequence is TGTGCCTGGAGCCCCAACTGGGGGATGAGCAATCAGCCCCAGCATTTT.

In its sample, this clone was seen once. The rearrangement links TRBV5-1 to TRBJ2-1; tentatively, D is TRBD2 (6 bases). V was pared by 0 bases and J by 4 bases, with 14 bases between. Per germline, CDR1 SGHRS and CDR2 YFSETQ. The length of the CDR3 is 16 residues. DNA for the CDR3: TGCGCCAGCAGCTTGGGCCCCCTCGGGGGTTACAATGAGCAGTTCTTC. Translating gives CASSLGPLGGYNEQFF.